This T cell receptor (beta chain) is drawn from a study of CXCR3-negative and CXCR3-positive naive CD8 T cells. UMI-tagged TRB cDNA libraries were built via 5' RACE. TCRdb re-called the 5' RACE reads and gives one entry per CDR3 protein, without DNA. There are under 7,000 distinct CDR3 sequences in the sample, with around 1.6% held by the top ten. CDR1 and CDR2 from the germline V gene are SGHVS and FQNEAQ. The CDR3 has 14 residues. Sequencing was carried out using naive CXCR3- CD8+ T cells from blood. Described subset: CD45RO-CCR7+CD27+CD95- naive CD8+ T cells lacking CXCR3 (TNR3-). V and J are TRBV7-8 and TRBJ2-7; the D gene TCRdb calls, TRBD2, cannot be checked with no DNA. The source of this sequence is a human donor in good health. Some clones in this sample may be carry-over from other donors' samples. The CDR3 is CASSLHGPNYEQYF.